This TCR beta chain was obtained from a study of type 1 and type 2 diabetes patients. Turning to the study itself: The cohort mixed type 1 diabetes, type 2 diabetes and nondiabetic donors.

PCR was run on genomic DNA. Multiplex PCR with 30 forward and 13 reverse primers amplified the TCR beta CDR3. TCRdb redid the calling of the multiplex PCR reads with MiXCR, one entry per CDR3 protein. The sample holds more than 250,000 distinct CDR3 sequences, roughly 50% seen once. Findings of the study overall: Type 2 diabetes patients had few highly-expanded CD4+ clones, median one. Some HECs seen only in T1D might also appear in more T2D or control samples.

This clonotype has more than one count but fewer than ten. What it recognizes is unknown. Germline V lookup: CDR1 DFQATT, CDR2 SNEGSKA (reference sequence). This CDR3 has 14 amino acids. J lost 4 bases, V lost 7 bases, and 10 bases had no gene match. Sequenced sample: peripheral blood mononuclear cells (PBMCs). This chain connects TRBV20-1 to TRBJ2-1; 7 bases agree with TRBD2. The receptor's source is a man aged 18-30 years with type 2 diabetes. CDR3 bases: TGCAGTGGAAGCGACCCAGCGGGGTACAATGAGCAGTTCTTC. Translating gives CSGSDPAGYNEQFF.